This entry features one T cell receptor beta chain sequence. Its antigen is undetermined. This record belongs to a study of cytomegalovirus exposure and HLA in healthy donors. Study-wide context: Tens of millions of unique TCRs, all from HLA-typed donors, were included in an early release of the data.

PCR employed 60 Vbeta and 13 Jbeta primers. Data came from immunoSEQ multiplex PCR; TCRdb stores just in-frame clones and leaves some out. The sample holds 90,000 to 130,000 clones, about four fifths seen once. Study-level results: Later analysis identified about 18,000 TCR beta sequences associated with HLA alleles, using a false discovery rate threshold of 0.05.

CDR1 is MGHRA, CDR2 YSYEKL, per germline. The V end was cut by 3 bases, the J end by 5 bases, with 17 bases between. This CDR3 is built from 16 residues. The sequence came from a woman aged 18-35 years in good health and CMV-seropositive. The chain couples TRBV4-1 to TRBJ1-5; D is unclear. Sequenced: PBMCs. The DNA of the CDR3 is TGCGCCAGCAGCCATAGAGTAGGAGGGCGGCATCAGCCCCAGCATTTT. Protein: CASSHRVGGRHQPQHF.